These 5 T cell receptor beta chains came from one sample sequenced in a study of T cell responses to AZD1222 COVID-19 vaccine. The assay was immunoSEQ multiplex PCR, and TCRdb's table has in-frame clones only and misses some. The data hold roughly 120,000 clones, with 88% observed a single time. The sequencing used peripheral blood, collected 28 days after the second AZD1222 dose. All receptors come from an adult who received the AZD1222 COVID-19 vaccine.

The rearrangement uses TRBV6-1 and TRBJ1-4; D not resolved. The CDR3 length is 15 residues. Germline CDR1 MNHNS, CDR2 SASEGT. V lost 3 bases, J lost 4 bases, and 12 bases lay in between. The CDR3 nucleotides are TGTGCCAGCAGTGAGCAGCCGGGCCTTAATGAAAAACTGTTTTTT. The encoded protein is CASSEQPGLNEKLFF.

This clone was recorded many times. The chain links TRBV5-6 to TRBJ2-5, with 11 bases matching TRBD1. The length of the CDR3 is 14 residues. CDR1 is SGHDT, CDR2 YYEEEE, per germline. Trimming cost V 3 bases and J 5 bases; bases outside gene matches: 3. CDR3 amino acids: CASSYGTGGETQYF. In DNA, the CDR3 is TGTGCCAGCAGCTACGGGACAGGGGGTGAGACCCAGTACTTC.

This rearrangement joins TRBV4-1 to TRBJ2-2; D unclear. Trimming stripped 1 base from V and 4 bases from J, with 10 bases between. Germline V gene lookup returns CDR1 MGHRA and CDR2 YSYEKL. The CDR3 sequence is 15 residues long. The CDR3 sequence is CASSQGRGATGELFF. For the CDR3, the DNA is TGCGCCAGCAGCCAAGGAAGAGGTGCCACCGGGGAGCTGTTTTTT.

This sequence joins TRBV11-2 and TRBJ2-1; D remains unclear. Trimming shortened V by 3 bases and J by 0 bases, and 9 bases separated the two germline ends. The CDR3 sequence is 15 residues long. Germline V gene sequence: CDR1 SGHAT, CDR2 FQNNGV. CDR3 amino acids: CASSFSPDSYNEQFF. Written as DNA, the CDR3 is TGTGCCAGCAGCTTCAGCCCCGACTCCTACAATGAGCAGTTCTTC.

The genes are TRBV19 and TRBJ2-6, with 7 positions matching TRBD1. Germline CDR1 is LNHDA and CDR2 is SQIVND (reference sequence). The CDR3 has 18 residues. The ends lost 3 bases at V and 1 base at J; junction bases unmatched: 9. The CDR3 loop is CASSIIQGQRSGANVLTF. The CDR3 region has the DNA TGTGCCAGTAGTATTATCCAGGGACAGCGTTCTGGGGCCAACGTCCTGACTTTC.